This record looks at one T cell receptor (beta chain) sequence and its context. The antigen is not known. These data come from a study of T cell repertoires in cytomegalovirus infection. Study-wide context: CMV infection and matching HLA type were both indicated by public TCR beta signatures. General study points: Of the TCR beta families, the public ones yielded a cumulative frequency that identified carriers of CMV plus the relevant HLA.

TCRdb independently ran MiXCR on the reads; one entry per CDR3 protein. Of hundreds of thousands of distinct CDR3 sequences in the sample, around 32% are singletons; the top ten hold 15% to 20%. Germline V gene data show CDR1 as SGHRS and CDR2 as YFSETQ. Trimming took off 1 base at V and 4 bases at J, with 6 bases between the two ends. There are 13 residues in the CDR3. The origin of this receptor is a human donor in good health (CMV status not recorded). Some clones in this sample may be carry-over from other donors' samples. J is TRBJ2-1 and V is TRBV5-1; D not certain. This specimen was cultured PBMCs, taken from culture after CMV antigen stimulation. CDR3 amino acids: CASSLRPYNEQFF. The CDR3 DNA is TGCGCCAGCAGCTTGAGACCTTACAATGAGCAGTTCTTC.